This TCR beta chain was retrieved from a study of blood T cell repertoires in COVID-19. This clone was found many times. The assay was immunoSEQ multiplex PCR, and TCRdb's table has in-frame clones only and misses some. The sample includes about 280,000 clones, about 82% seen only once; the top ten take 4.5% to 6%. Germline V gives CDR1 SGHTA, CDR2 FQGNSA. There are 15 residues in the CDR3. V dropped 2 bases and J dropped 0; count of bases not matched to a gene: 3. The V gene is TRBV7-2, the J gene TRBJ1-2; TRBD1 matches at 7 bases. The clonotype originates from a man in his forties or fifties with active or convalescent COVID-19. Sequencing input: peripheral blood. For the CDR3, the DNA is TGTGCCAGCAGCTTAAACAGGGGAGCTAACTATGGCTACACCTTC. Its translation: CASSLNRGANYGYTF.